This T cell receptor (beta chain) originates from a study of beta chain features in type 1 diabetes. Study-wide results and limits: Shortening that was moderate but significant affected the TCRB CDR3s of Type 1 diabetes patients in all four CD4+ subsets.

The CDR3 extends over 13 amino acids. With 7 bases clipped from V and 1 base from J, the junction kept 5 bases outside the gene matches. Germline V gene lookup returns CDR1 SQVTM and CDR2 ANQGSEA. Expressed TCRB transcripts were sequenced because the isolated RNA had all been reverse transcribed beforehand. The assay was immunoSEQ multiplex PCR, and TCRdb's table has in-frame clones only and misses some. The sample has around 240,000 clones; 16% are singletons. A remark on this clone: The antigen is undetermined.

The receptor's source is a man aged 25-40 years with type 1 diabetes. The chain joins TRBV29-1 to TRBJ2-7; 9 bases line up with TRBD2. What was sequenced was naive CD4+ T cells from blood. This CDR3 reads CSAGTSRSYEQYF. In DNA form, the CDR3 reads TGCAGCGCCGGGACTAGCAGATCCTACGAGCAGTACTTC.